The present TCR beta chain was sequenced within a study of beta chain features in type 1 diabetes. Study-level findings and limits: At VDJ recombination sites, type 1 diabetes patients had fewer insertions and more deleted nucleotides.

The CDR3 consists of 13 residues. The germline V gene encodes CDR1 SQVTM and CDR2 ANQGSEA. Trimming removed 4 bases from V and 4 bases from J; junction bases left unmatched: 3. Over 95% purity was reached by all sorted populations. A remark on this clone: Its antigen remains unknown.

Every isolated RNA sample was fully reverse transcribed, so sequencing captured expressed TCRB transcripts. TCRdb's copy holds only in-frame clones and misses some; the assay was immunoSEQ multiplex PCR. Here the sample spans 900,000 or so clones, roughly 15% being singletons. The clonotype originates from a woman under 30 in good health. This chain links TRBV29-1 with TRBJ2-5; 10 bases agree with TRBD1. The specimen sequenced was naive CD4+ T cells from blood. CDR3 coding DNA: TGCAGCGTTGGGGGGACAGGGGCAGAGACCCAGTACTTC. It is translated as CSVGGTGAETQYF.